The 8 T cell receptor beta chains below were found in one sample sequenced in a study of blood T cell repertoires in COVID-19. The repertoire was sequenced with immunoSEQ multiplex PCR; TCRdb's copy has only in-frame clones and lacks some. The table includes about 330,000 clones, around 87% detected once. Sequenced sample: PBMCs or T cells enriched from blood (not recorded which). The receptor source for this set is a woman in her twenties or thirties who had recovered from COVID-19.

This clone was observed a few times. The rearrangement links TRBV7-8 to TRBJ1-1, with 7 nucleotides matching TRBD1. V gave up 0 bases and J gave up 7 bases; unmatched junction bases: 2. The CDR3 is 13 residues long. Germline V gene lookup returns CDR1 SGHVS and CDR2 FQNEAQ. CDR3 in DNA: TGTGCCAGCAGCTTAGCAGGGGGCATTGAAGCTTTCTTT. Its translation: CASSLAGGIEAFF.

V usage is TRBV7-2 and J usage is TRBJ2-2; 13 positions match TRBD2. CDR1 and CDR2 from the germline V gene are SGHTA and FQGNSA. This CDR3 has 16 amino acids. Trimming took 5 bases from V and 6 from J; bases not matched to a gene: 6. The CDR3 coding sequence is TGTGCCAGCAGCCCCCCGACTAGCGGGGGGCCCGGGGAGCTGTTTTTT. Its protein product is CASSPPTSGGPGELFF.

J is TRBJ2-7 and V is TRBV5-1; D is possibly TRBD1 (6 bases). The CDR3 spans 14 residues. Trimming shortened V by 4 bases and J by 2 bases, and 13 bases separated the two germline ends. Germline V gives CDR1 SGHRS, CDR2 YFSETQ. The CDR3 sequence is CASSEFGQTYEQYF. Here the CDR3 DNA reads TGCGCCAGCAGCGAATTCGGACAGACCTACGAGCAGTACTTC.

This rearrangement joins TRBV6-5 to TRBJ1-6; 9 nucleotides align to TRBD1. Germline CDR1 reads MNHEY; CDR2 reads SVGAGI. V lost 6 bases, J lost 12 bases, and 6 bases stayed unmatched. This CDR3 region has 13 residues. CDR3 sequence: CASRQGATLPLHF. As DNA, the CDR3 is TGTGCCAGCAGACAGGGGGCCACGTTACCCCTCCACTTT.

This clone was seen at least ten times. The V and J genes are TRBV5-4 and TRBJ2-3; D is perhaps TRBD2 (6 bases). The CDR3 is 15 residues long. V was pared by 4 bases and J by 4 bases, with 16 bases between. The germline CDR1 and CDR2 sequences are SGHNT and YYREEE (reference sequence). Here the CDR3 reads CASSNGLSGPDTQYF. CDR3 DNA: TGTGCCAGCAGCAACGGGCTTAGCGGCCCAGATACGCAGTATTTT.

This clone was recorded only once. The gene calls are TRBV5-6 and TRBJ1-5, with 10 bases matching TRBD1. CDR3 size: 16 residues. CDR1 and CDR2 (germline): SGHDT, YYEEEE. Trimming took 3 bases from V and 0 from J; bases not matched to a gene: 3. In nucleotides, the CDR3 is TGTGCCAGCAGCTCGGGACAGGGGTTTAGCAATCAGCCCCAGCATTTT. Amino acid sequence: CASSSGQGFSNQPQHF.

The chain joins TRBV30 to TRBJ1-5; weak D call: TRBD1 (6 bases). Germline assignment: CDR1 GTSNPN and CDR2 SVGIG (reference sequence). This CDR3 contains 13 residues. V was pared by 2 bases and J by 6 bases, with 11 bases between. CDR3 sequence (DNA): TGTGCCTGGAGTCAAAAAGGGGGTCAGCCCCAGCATTTT. Its protein is CAWSQKGGQPQHF.

The J gene is TRBJ1-2, the V gene TRBV9; 8 bases line up with TRBD1. V trimming: 4 bases; J trimming: 3 bases; junction bases outside the gene matches: 5. There are 14 residues in the CDR3. The germline V gene has CDR1 SGDLS and CDR2 YYNGEE. In nucleotides, the CDR3 is TGTGCCAGCAGCCCTCCGACAGGGGACTATGGCTACACCTTC. Translated: CASSPPTGDYGYTF.